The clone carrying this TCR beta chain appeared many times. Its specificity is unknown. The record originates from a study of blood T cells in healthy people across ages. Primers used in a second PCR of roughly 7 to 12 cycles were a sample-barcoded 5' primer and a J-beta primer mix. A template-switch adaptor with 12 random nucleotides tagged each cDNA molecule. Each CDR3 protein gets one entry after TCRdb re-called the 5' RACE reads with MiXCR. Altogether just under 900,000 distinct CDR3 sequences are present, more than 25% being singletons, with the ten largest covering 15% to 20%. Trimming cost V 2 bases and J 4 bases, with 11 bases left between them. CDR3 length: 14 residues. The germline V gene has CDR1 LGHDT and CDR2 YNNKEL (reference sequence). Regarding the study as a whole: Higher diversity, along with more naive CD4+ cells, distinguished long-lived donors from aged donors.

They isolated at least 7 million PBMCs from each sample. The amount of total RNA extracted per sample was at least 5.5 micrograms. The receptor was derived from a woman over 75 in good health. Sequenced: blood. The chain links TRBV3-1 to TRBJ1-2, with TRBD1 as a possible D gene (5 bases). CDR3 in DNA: TGTGCCAGCAGCCAATACCGGGGGATCTATGGCTACACCTTC. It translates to CASSQYRGIYGYTF.